The clone carrying this TCR beta chain was recorded a few times. No antigen is known for it. This record comes from a study of CD8 T cells in ankylosing spondylitis. Each TCR beta library was made by quantitative 5'-RACE that incorporated molecular barcodes. TCRdb re-called the 5' RACE reads through MiXCR, storing one row per CDR3 protein. The data contain some 250,000 distinct CDR3 sequences, roughly a quarter of them singletons. Study-wide results and limits: Made up of fewer than ten highly homologous variants, a TCR beta motif appeared characteristic of ankylosing spondylitis blood. A number of the motif variants had already been described in reactive arthritis synovial fluid and blood. Matched synovial fluid from ankylosing spondylitis patients was reported to be enriched for disease-linked clones.

V shed 6 bases and J shed 7 bases, with 18 bases lying between them. The CDR3 loop spans 14 amino acids. Germline CDR1 and CDR2: DFQATT and SNEGSKA (reference sequence). V usage is TRBV20-1 and J usage is TRBJ2-2; D is possibly TRBD1 (6 bases). The sample comprised blood, either unsorted or a sorted T cell fraction (not recorded which). This sequence originates from a male donor with ankylosing spondylitis or in good health (not recorded which). CDR3 in DNA: TGCAGTGCCCCCAGGGGCGCGAGAGACGGGGAGCTGTTTTTT. It encodes CSAPRGARDGELFF.